This TCR beta chain emerged from a study of PD-L1 blockade in urothelial cancer. Specified time point: pretreatment peripheral blood. Germline loops: CDR1 KGHSH, CDR2 LQKENI. The CDR3 covers 16 residues. The ends lost 6 bases at V and 6 bases at J; junction bases unmatched: 14. Some clones are missing from TCRdb's copy, which holds only in-frame ones; the method was immunoSEQ multiplex PCR. The sample comprises tens of thousands of clones, 90% of which are singletons, and about 1.6% rests with the top ten. This receptor was identified in a man aged 60-69 years with urothelial cancer. The chain is built from TRBV18 and TRBJ2-3; 8 bases agree with TRBD2. The material sequenced was PBMCs, taken around atezolizumab (anti-PD-L1) treatment. The CDR3 DNA is TGTGCCAGCTCTCGGGACCGGCGATCGGGGGGGGATACGCAGTATTTT. It specifies CASSRDRRSGGDTQYF.